This entry lists 20 T cell receptor beta chains sequenced from one sample in a study of shared clonotypes between healthy human individuals. Repertoires were generated with immunoSEQ multiplex PCR, while TCRdb's copy carries only in-frame clones and drops some. The sample includes roughly 530,000 clones, around 96% of them seen just once. Specimen: naive CD4+ T cells sorted from blood. Indicated subset: CD45RA+ positively selected. The source of these receptors is a woman in her 30s in good health.

The J gene is TRBJ2-3, the V gene TRBV15, with D perhaps assigned TRBD1 or TRBD2 (6 bases each). V was cut by 3 bases and J by 2 bases, with 18 bases left in between. Germline V gene sequence: CDR1 LNHNV, CDR2 YYDKDF (reference sequence). This CDR3 has 17 residues. The CDR3 region is CATSSPSGVGATDTQYF. The CDR3 DNA follows: TGTGCCACCAGCAGCCCCTCGGGGGTGGGGGCCACAGATACGCAGTATTTT.

The chain has TRBV6-5 and TRBJ1-1; no clear D. The germline V and J ends were trimmed by 6 bases and 0 bases, with 8 bases remaining between them. The CDR3 is 13 amino acids. The germline V gene has CDR1 MNHEY and CDR2 SVGAGI. The CDR3 reads CASSLHMNTEAFF. The CDR3 DNA follows: TGTGCCAGCAGCCTACACATGAACACTGAAGCTTTCTTT.

CDR3 region: CASGHLGTPPQHF. The CDR3 coding sequence is TGTGCCAGCGGCCATTTAGGGACTCCGCCCCAGCATTTT. The genes are TRBV7-8 and TRBJ1-5; weak D call: TRBD1 (5 bases). Per the germline V gene, CDR1 is SGHVS and CDR2 is FQNEAQ. Trimming stripped 8 bases from V and 9 bases from J, with 17 bases between. The CDR3 loop spans 13 amino acids.

The genes are TRBV19 and TRBJ2-7, with D perhaps matching TRBD2 (6 bases). Germline CDR1 reads LNHDA; CDR2 reads SQIVND (reference sequence). The CDR3 spans 16 residues. Trimming removed 6 bases from V and 2 bases from J, with 20 bases in between. CDR3 protein: CASSPEGRSFTYEQYF. CDR3 bases: TGTGCCAGTAGCCCGGAGGGTCGATCCTTCACCTACGAGCAGTACTTC.

The CDR3 sequence is CSVDPGYTEAFF. In DNA, the CDR3 is TGCAGCGTTGATCCAGGGTACACTGAAGCTTTCTTT. The chain combines TRBV29-1 with TRBJ1-1; perhaps TRBD1 as D (5 bases). The CDR3 covers 12 residues. Germline V gene sequence: CDR1 SQVTM, CDR2 ANQGSEA. Trimming took 3 bases from V and 3 from J, leaving 8 bases between them.

The V call is TRBV5-4, the J call TRBJ2-2; D not resolved. The germline V gene encodes CDR1 SGHNT and CDR2 YYREEE (reference sequence). CDR3 length equals 16 residues. Trimming shortened V by 1 base and J by 3 bases, and 13 bases separated the two germline ends. CDR3 nucleotides: TGTGCCAGCAGCTTGAGTAGGAGTTGGGACACCGGGGAGCTGTTTTTT. Residues: CASSLSRSWDTGELFF. The full variable domain, rest sourced from reference TRBV5-4 and TRBJ2-2, is ETGVTQSPTHLIKTRGQQVTLRCSSQSGHNTVSWYQQALGQGPQFIFQYYREEENGRGNFPPRFSGLQFPNYSSELNVNALELDDSALYLCASSLSRSWDTGELFFGEGSRLTVL.

The chain is built from TRBV28 and TRBJ1-5; D is unresolved. V lost 2 bases and J 0 bases, leaving 11 bases between the germline ends. There are 16 residues in the CDR3. Looked up from germline, CDR1 is MDHEN and CDR2 is SYDVKM. The CDR3 coding sequence is TGTGCCAGCAGTTTAAATGAGTTCTATAGCAATCAGCCCCAGCATTTT. It specifies CASSLNEFYSNQPQHF.

The rearrangement joins TRBV18 to TRBJ2-7, with a possible D match to TRBD2 (6 bases). V was cut by 4 bases and J by 2 bases, with 15 bases left in between. Germline V gene sequence: CDR1 KGHSH, CDR2 LQKENI. This CDR3 is 15 amino acids long. CDR3 sequence (DNA): TGTGCCAGCTCACTTCGGGAGACTCTAACCTACGAGCAGTACTTC. The encoded protein is CASSLRETLTYEQYF.

V usage is TRBV28 and J usage is TRBJ2-7; D is unresolved. The CDR3 contains 15 residues. The germline gives CDR1 MDHEN, CDR2 SYDVKM. V was cut by 3 bases and J by 5 bases, with 17 bases left in between. CDR3 in amino acids: CASSLAAVTFHEQYF. CDR3 nucleotide sequence: TGTGCCAGCAGTTTGGCGGCAGTCACTTTTCACGAGCAGTACTTC.

Remarks on this clone: A read error may produce the germline difference seen at one junction end. The rearrangement uses TRBV7-8 and TRBJ2-5, with a weak D call TRBD2 (6 bases). Germline loops: CDR1 SGHVS, CDR2 FQNEAQ. This CDR3 region has 11 residues. CDR3 protein: CASSFQRVADF. Written as DNA, the CDR3 is TGTGCCAGCAGCTTCCAGCGGGTCGCGGACTTC. The entire variable domain, with the rest obtained from reference TRBV7-8 and TRBJ2-5, is as follows: GAGVSQSPRYKVAKRGQDVALRCDPISGHVSLFWYQQALGQGPEFLTYFQNEAQLDKSGLPSDRFFAERPEGSVSTLKIQRTQQEDSAVYLCASSFQRVADFGPGTRLLVL.

The rearrangement joins TRBV5-6 to TRBJ2-5; D uncertain. Germline CDR1 reads SGHDT; CDR2 reads YYEEEE. Deletions cut 0 bases from V and 6 bases from J, with 6 bases between. This CDR3 is built from 12 residues. DNA of the CDR3: TGTGCCAGCAGCTTGGACCGGAAGACCCAGTACTTC. It codes for CASSLDRKTQYF.

V gene TRBV29-1 combines with J gene TRBJ1-1, with 9 bases aligning to TRBD1. This CDR3 spans 14 amino acids. V lost 4 bases to trimming and J lost 8 bases; unmatched junction nucleotides: 11. The germline gives CDR1 SQVTM, CDR2 ANQGSEA. The CDR3 sequence: CSVVRGQGISEAFF. The CDR3 DNA follows: TGCAGCGTTGTCCGCGGACAGGGGATCTCCGAAGCTTTCTTT.

The chain has TRBV10-3 and TRBJ2-7; 15 bases map to TRBD2. V gave up 0 bases and J gave up 0 bases; unmatched junction bases: 3. The CDR3 is 18 amino acids. The germline CDR1 and CDR2 sequences are ENHRY and SYGVKD. The CDR3 protein is CAISESGTSGGSSYEQYF. The CDR3 DNA sequence: TGTGCCATCAGTGAGTCCGGGACTAGCGGGGGGAGCTCCTACGAGCAGTACTTC.

J is TRBJ1-2 and V is TRBV10-2; D unclear. Germline V lookup: CDR1 WSHSY, CDR2 SAAADI. This CDR3 is 13 amino acids long. Between the trimmed V and J ends, which lost 2 bases and 8 bases, there was a span of 12 bases. The CDR3 here is CASSEVGRGGYTF. CDR3 DNA: TGCGCCAGCAGTGAGGTGGGCAGAGGGGGCTACACCTTC.

The chain uses TRBV5-4 and TRBJ2-3; 7 nucleotides match TRBD2. Germline CDR1 and CDR2: SGHNT and YYREEE (reference sequence). The CDR3 covers 17 residues. V trimming: 0 bases; J trimming: 0 bases; junction bases outside the gene matches: 7. CDR3 loop: CASSLVYTSASTDTQYF. The CDR3 nucleotides read TGTGCCAGCAGCTTGGTGTACACTAGCGCAAGCACAGATACGCAGTATTTT.

The chain employs TRBV19 and TRBJ2-1; TRBD2 aligns across 12 bases. J lost 8 bases, V lost 6 bases, and 5 bases had no gene match. Per the germline V gene, CDR1 is LNHDA and CDR2 is SQIVND (reference sequence). This CDR3 is built from 14 residues. The CDR3 DNA is TGTGCCAGTAGGTCTAGCGGGAGGGCCTATGAGCAGTTCTTC. This sequence encodes CASRSSGRAYEQFF. The full variable domain, in which reference TRBV19 and TRBJ2-1 provide the parts outside the CDR3, is DGGITQSPKYLFRKEGQNVTLSCEQNLNHDAMYWYRQDPGQGLRLIYYSQIVNDFQKGDIAEGYSVSREKKESFPLTVTSAQKNPTAFYLCASRSSGRAYEQFFGPGTRLTVL.

This chain joins TRBV27 and TRBJ2-7; no definite D call. V lost 3 bases and J lost 6, with 18 bases in between. The CDR3 covers 15 residues. Germline CDR1 is MNHEY and CDR2 is SMNVEV (reference sequence). In DNA, the CDR3 is TGTGCCAGCAGTTTCGTCGCTAGATCTCAACTCGAGCAGTACTTC. This encodes CASSFVARSQLEQYF.

The chain has TRBV5-1 and TRBJ2-7; TRBD2 agrees at 8 bases. V lost 2 bases to trimming and J lost 7 bases; unmatched junction nucleotides: 11. CDR1 and CDR2 from the germline V gene are SGHRS and YFSETQ. This CDR3 has 15 residues. The CDR3 sequence: CASSFVAGRAGEQYF. DNA of the CDR3: TGCGCCAGCAGCTTTGTAGCGGGACGAGCGGGTGAGCAGTACTTC. Drawing the rest from reference TRBV5-1 and TRBJ2-7, the complete variable domain is KAGVTQTPRYLIKTRGQQVTLSCSPISGHRSVSWYQQTPGQGLQFLFEYFSETQRNKGNFPGRFSGRQFSNSRSEMNVSTLELGDSALYLCASSFVAGRAGEQYFGPGTRLTVT.

This chain links TRBV7-1 with TRBJ1-5; D perhaps matches TRBD1 (5 bases). TRBV7-1 counts as an open reading frame of uncertain function. Trimming shortened V by 5 bases and J by 1 base, and 15 bases separated the two germline ends. This CDR3 region has 16 residues. DNA for the CDR3: TGTGCCAGCAGCCCCGAAGGGGTAAGGAGCAATCAGCCCCAGCATTTT. Its protein product is CASSPEGVRSNQPQHF.

This chain uses TRBV5-1 with TRBJ2-1, with TRBD2 matching 10 bases. J lost 5 bases, V lost 4 bases, and 3 bases had no gene match. Germline lookup yields CDR1 SGHRS and CDR2 YFSETQ. This CDR3 spans 14 amino acids. The CDR3 loop is CASSVGLADNEQFF. DNA of the CDR3: TGCGCCAGCAGCGTCGGACTAGCGGACAATGAGCAGTTCTTC.